Below, 22 T cell receptor beta chains from the same sample are listed, as sequenced in a study of blood T cells in healthy people across ages. The authors ran a second PCR of roughly 6 to 11 cycles using a sample-barcoded 5' primer and a J-beta primer mix. In TCRdb, the 5' RACE reads were re-called with MiXCR into one record per CDR3 protein. In the table there are about 670,000 distinct CDR3 sequences, roughly half of which are singletons. Sequencing was performed on blood. These receptors came from a woman older than 75 in good health.

V and J are TRBV5-1 and TRBJ1-1, with TRBD1 identical over 10 bases. This CDR3 region has 13 residues. Trimming took 5 bases from V and 5 from J; bases not matched to a gene: 3. Germline V gene sequence: CDR1 SGHRS, CDR2 YFSETQ. CDR3 residues: CASRWTGGTEAFF. The DNA for the CDR3 is TGCGCCAGCAGGTGGACAGGGGGGACTGAAGCTTTCTTT.

Notes on this clonotype: A much larger clone lies one base from this, so it may be a read error. The rearrangement joins TRBV9 to TRBJ1-5; D call uncertain. Trimming removed 3 bases from V and 3 bases from J, with 19 bases in between. CDR3 length: 17 amino acids. The germline V gene encodes CDR1 SGDLS and CDR2 YYNGEE. CDR3 sequence reads: CASSEGSAIRSNQPQHF. DNA for the CDR3: TGTGCCAGCAGCGAGGGCAGCGCAATAAGGTCCAATCAGCCCCAGCATTTT. The whole variable domain, remainder taken from reference TRBV9 and TRBJ1-5, is DSGVTQTPKHLITATGQRVTLRCSPRSGDLSVYWYQQSLDQGLQFLIQYYNGEERAKGNILERFSAQQFPDLHSELNLSSLELGDSALYFCASSEGSAIRSNQPQHFGDGTRLSIL.

The chain couples TRBV12-3 or TRBV12-4 to TRBJ1-5; D is perhaps TRBD1 (6 bases). CDR3 length: 17 residues. Trimming removed 6 bases at V and 4 bases at J, with 22 bases between. The CDR3 protein is CASSSAQGGPSNQPQHF. The CDR3 coding sequence is TGTGCCAGCAGCTCGGCACAGGGAGGCCCGTCGAATCAGCCCCAGCATTTT.

The chain couples TRBV28 to TRBJ2-5; perhaps TRBD2 as D (5 bases). V was clipped by 6 bases and J by 11 bases, with 13 bases between them. CDR1 is MDHEN, CDR2 SYDVKM, per germline. The CDR3 runs 11 residues. For the CDR3, the DNA is TGTGCCAGCAGGCGGGTGAATGAGCAGTACTTC. Translation gives CASRRVNEQYF.

V and J are TRBV27 and TRBJ2-3; possible D gene TRBD1, 5 bases. V shed 6 bases and J shed 5 bases, with 12 bases lying between them. CDR1 and CDR2 (germline): MNHEY, SMNVEV (reference sequence). The CDR3 extends over 13 amino acids. CDR3 residues: CASRARVVDTQYF. In DNA form, the CDR3 reads TGTGCCAGCAGGGCCAGGGTTGTAGATACGCAGTATTTT.

This clonotype has only a few counts. This chain connects TRBV25-1 to TRBJ1-6; D remains ambiguous. CDR1 MGHDK and CDR2 SYGVNS come from the germline V gene. Trimming shortened V by 4 bases and J by 4 bases, and 8 bases separated the two germline ends. This CDR3 has 14 amino acids. CDR3 sequence: CASSGHTYNSPLHF. The CDR3 region has the DNA TGTGCCAGCAGTGGTCATACGTATAATTCACCCCTCCACTTT.

This clonotype was counted a few times. The V and J genes are TRBV15 and TRBJ2-1; weak D call: TRBD2 (5 bases). This CDR3 is built from 15 residues. Trimming removed 1 base from V and 5 bases from J, with 12 bases in between. Per the germline V gene, CDR1 is LNHNV and CDR2 is YYDKDF (reference sequence). Here the CDR3 reads CATSRARLMDNEQFF. In nucleotides, the CDR3 is TGTGCCACCAGCAGAGCCAGACTAATGGACAATGAGCAGTTCTTC.

This chain uses TRBV9 with TRBJ2-7; TRBD2 matches at 7 bases. With the DNA end fitting TRBJ2-5 better, the J assignment may be wrong. Germline V gene data show CDR1 as SGDLS and CDR2 as YYNGEE. The CDR3 length is 18 residues. This CDR3 is CASSVGFRDYFGQETQYF. In nucleotides, the CDR3 is TGTGCCAGCAGCGTAGGATTCCGGGACTATTTTGGGCAAGAGACCCAGTACTTC.

The genes are TRBV12-3 or TRBV12-4 and TRBJ2-5; TRBD2 agrees at 10 bases. The last part of the DNA fits TRBJ2-4 better; the J call may be wrong. This CDR3 is built from 15 residues. CDR3 bases: TGTGCCAGCACTCAACTAGCGGGGAACAAAAACATTCAGTACTTC. Translating it yields CASTQLAGNKNIQYF.

Remarks on this clonotype: This may stem from a read error, because a much larger clone lies one nucleotide away. The chain has TRBV2 and TRBJ2-1; no definite D call. Germline V gives CDR1 SNHLY, CDR2 FYNNEI. The CDR3 is made up of 11 amino acids. The CDR3 coding sequence is TGTGTCAGCACCAGCTACAATGAGCAGTTCTTC. This translates into CVSTSYNEQFF.

This clonotype was detected a few times. V is TRBV5-6 and J is TRBJ1-1; D call uncertain. CDR1 is SGHDT and CDR2 is YYEEEE in the germline V gene. V was pared by 4 bases and J by 0 bases, with 16 bases between. The CDR3 has 16 amino acids. The CDR3 nucleotides read TGTGCCAGCAGCCCTCGGATAGGGTATTTGAACACTGAAGCTTTCTTT. It translates to CASSPRIGYLNTEAFF.

This clonotype was seen ten or more times. The rearrangement links TRBV7-2 to TRBJ2-7; 10 nucleotides align to TRBD2. After removal of 4 bases from V and 0 bases from J, the junction contained 3 bases not matched to a gene. The germline CDR1 and CDR2 sequences are SGHTA and FQGNSA. The CDR3 runs to 15 residues. CDR3 protein: CASSYTSGTSYEQYF. The CDR3, as DNA: TGTGCCAGCAGCTACACTAGCGGGACCTCCTACGAGCAGTACTTC.

This sequence joins TRBV5-1 and TRBJ2-2; D is unclear. The ends were cut back, 4 bases at V and 6 bases at J, with 13 bases in the middle. This CDR3 comprises 14 residues. The germline V gene encodes CDR1 SGHRS and CDR2 YFSETQ. For the CDR3, the DNA is TGCGCCAGCAGCGTGAATACTGGCCCCGGGGAGCTGTTTTTT. Protein sequence: CASSVNTGPGELFF.

This clonotype was seen at least ten times. The gene calls are TRBV20-1 and TRBJ2-4; D is perhaps TRBD2 (7 bases). The germline V gene has CDR1 DFQATT and CDR2 SNEGSKA (reference sequence). V lost 1 base and J lost 6, with 16 bases in between. This CDR3 is built from 15 residues. The CDR3 here is CSARVLGGAGNIQYF. The CDR3 bases are TGCAGTGCTAGAGTTTTGGGGGGGGCTGGAAACATTCAGTACTTC.

This chain uses TRBV12-3 or TRBV12-4 with TRBJ2-7; possibly TRBD2 for D (5 bases). The CDR3 extends over 12 amino acids. V lost 6 bases to trimming and J lost 12 bases, with 18 bases between them. The CDR3 spells CASSPTTGTLYF. CDR3 DNA: TGTGCCAGCAGCCCAACAACGGGAACCCTGTACTTC.

A note on this clonotype: This may stem from a read error, because a much larger clone lies one nucleotide away. The V and J genes are TRBV5-6 and TRBJ2-4; no firm D call. The DNA end is a closer match to TRBJ2-7, so the J assignment may be wrong. Germline values: CDR1 SGHDT, CDR2 YYEEEE. CDR3 size: 12 residues. The CDR3 nucleotides read TGTGCCAGCAGCTCCCAAACCTACGAGCAGTACTTC. Residues: CASSSQTYEQYF.

The chain joins TRBV14 to TRBJ2-7, with TRBD1 identical over 7 bases. The V and J ends lost 2 bases and 2 bases, in that order; junction bases with no gene match: 6. CDR1 and CDR2 (germline): SGHDN, FVKESK. The CDR3 runs 15 residues. The CDR3 is CASSQWRQGTYEQYF. DNA of the CDR3: TGTGCCAGCAGCCAATGGAGACAGGGTACCTACGAGCAGTACTTC.

This clonotype was counted a few times. The chain couples TRBV5-5 to TRBJ2-3; D unclear. V lost 2 bases and J 8 bases, leaving 21 bases between the germline ends. The V gene's germline CDR1 is SGHKS and CDR2 YYEKEE (reference sequence). This CDR3 comprises 16 residues. This CDR3 reads CASSFLVGRLLGTQYF. Here the CDR3 DNA reads TGTGCCAGCAGCTTCCTCGTAGGGCGCCTCTTAGGTACGCAGTATTTT. The whole variable domain, remainder taken from reference TRBV5-5 and TRBJ2-3, is DAGVTQSPTHLIKTRGQQVTLRCSPISGHKSVSWYQQVLGQGPQFIFQYYEKEERGRGNFPDRFSARQFPNYSSELNVNALLLGDSALYLCASSFLVGRLLGTQYFGPGTRLTVL.

V is TRBV10-3 and J is TRBJ2-1; D is perhaps TRBD1 (5 bases). The V gene lost 6 bases and the J gene lost 3 bases, with 12 bases spanning the gap. This CDR3 contains 14 residues. CDR1 is ENHRY and CDR2 is SYGVKD in the germline V gene. The CDR3 loop reads CAIRYSQVYNEQFF. CDR3 coding DNA: TGTGCCATCAGATACTCACAGGTCTACAATGAGCAGTTCTTC.

The chain couples TRBV5-1 to TRBJ2-1; a weak D match, TRBD2 (6 bases). CDR1 and CDR2 (germline): SGHRS, YFSETQ. Trimming cost V 7 bases and J 6 bases, with 14 bases left between them. CDR3 size: 13 residues. The CDR3 DNA reads TGCGCCAGCTACGGGACTGTCTCCAATGAGCAGTTCTTC. As protein: CASYGTVSNEQFF.

The chain has TRBV9 and TRBJ2-1; D gene unclear. In germline, CDR1 is SGDLS, CDR2 YYNGEE. Trimming stripped 4 bases from V and 0 bases from J, with 14 bases between. This CDR3 has 16 amino acids. CDR3 loop: CASSPQLYSSYNEQFF. The CDR3 region has the DNA TGTGCCAGCAGCCCCCAACTCTACAGCTCCTACAATGAGCAGTTCTTC.

The rearrangement joins TRBV20-1 to TRBJ2-7; D is undetermined. TRBJ2-5 matches the DNA end more closely, so the J call is doubtful. CDR1 is DFQATT and CDR2 is SNEGSKA in the germline V gene (reference sequence). The CDR3 runs 15 residues. Here the CDR3 DNA reads TGCAGTGCTAGAGATATGAATCACGTAATTGAGACCCAGTACTTC. Its translation is CSARDMNHVIETQYF.